Below, 32 T cell receptor beta chains from the same sample are listed, as sequenced in a study of shared clonotypes between healthy human individuals. Assay used: immunoSEQ multiplex PCR; TCRdb lists only in-frame clones, some missing. The sample includes 2 million to 2.5 million clones, 80% to 95% of them seen just once. The sequenced material came from naive CD4+ T cells from PBMCs. Subset here: CD45RA+ positively selected. These TCRs come from a young man in good health. Some clones in this sample may be carry-over from other donors' samples.

This clone was seen a single time. Other DNA variants within this sample encode the same CDR3. V and J are TRBV7-2 and TRBJ2-7, with unresolved D. Deletions cut 1 base from V and 0 bases from J, with 7 bases between. The CDR3 has 14 amino acids. The germline CDR1 and CDR2 sequences are SGHTA and FQGNSA. Written as DNA, the CDR3 is TGTGCCAGCAGCTTAGGCTCCCGCTCCTACGAGCAGTACTTC. It is translated as CASSLGSRSYEQYF. Combining the CDR3 with reference TRBV7-2 and TRBJ2-7 gives the whole variable domain GAGVSQSPSNKVTEKGKDVELRCDPISGHTALYWYRQSLGQGLEFLIYFQGNSAPDKSGLPSDRFSAERTGGSVSTLTIQRTQQEDSAVYLCASSLGSRSYEQYFGPGTRLTVT.

V usage is TRBV5-1 and J usage is TRBJ2-1; D gene uncertain. V was clipped by 5 bases and J by 5 bases, with 5 bases between them. Germline assignment: CDR1 SGHRS and CDR2 YFSETQ. The CDR3 has 11 residues. The CDR3 bases are TGCGCCAGCAGGGCGAACAATGAGCAGTTCTTC. It translates to CASRANNEQFF.

V usage is TRBV7-9 and J usage is TRBJ2-5; 7 bases line up with TRBD2. CDR3 size: 18 residues. Germline assignment: CDR1 SEHNR and CDR2 FQNEAQ (reference sequence). Unmatched junction bases numbered 20, after V lost 5 bases and J lost 5 bases. The CDR3 is CASSRRGGGGMGSETQYF. The CDR3 coding sequence is TGTGCCAGCAGCCGCCGAGGCGGGGGTGGGATGGGTTCGGAGACCCAGTACTTC.

Remarks on this clone: Other DNA sequences in this specimen translate into the identical CDR3. The chain carries TRBV5-1 and TRBJ2-2; no reliable D call. The CDR3 covers 14 residues. The V and J ends lost 4 bases and 0 bases respectively, with 7 bases between them. Germline lookup yields CDR1 SGHRS and CDR2 YFSETQ. The CDR3 DNA is TGCGCCAGCAGCCCAACCTCGAACACCGGGGAGCTGTTTTTT. Translated, it gives CASSPTSNTGELFF.

For this clone: Other nucleotide sequences in the sample specify the same CDR3. The chain is built from TRBV27 and TRBJ2-7; D not certain. V dropped 4 bases and J dropped 0 bases, with 10 bases sitting between them. CDR1 and CDR2 from the germline V gene are MNHEY and SMNVEV (reference sequence). There are 14 residues in the CDR3. CDR3 coding DNA: TGTGCCAGCAGTTCCCAGAGAAGCTCCTACGAGCAGTACTTC. This gives the protein CASSSQRSSYEQYF.

This clone was seen once. This chain connects TRBV7-2 to TRBJ1-2, with 7 bases lining up with TRBD1. V was pared by 3 bases and J by 5 bases, with 9 bases of the junction left unmatched. Germline V CDR1 and CDR2: SGHTA, FQGNSA. This CDR3 region has 15 residues. DNA of the CDR3: TGTGCCAGCAGCTTGGGGGGGACAGTTCTATATGGCTACACCTTC. It translates to CASSLGGTVLYGYTF.

This rearrangement joins TRBV5-4 to TRBJ2-5, with TRBD1 identical over 8 bases. J lost 4 bases, V lost 4 bases, and 6 bases had no gene match. Germline assignment: CDR1 SGHNT and CDR2 YYREEE (reference sequence). The CDR3 is 14 amino acids. The DNA for the CDR3 is TGTGCCAGCAGCGTACATACAGGGGGAGAGACCCAGTACTTC. Amino acids: CASSVHTGGETQYF.

This chain connects TRBV7-6 to TRBJ2-1; 8 bases match TRBD1. CDR3 length: 16 amino acids. J gave up 3 bases and V 4 bases, and 8 bases lay outside the gene matches. Per germline, CDR1 SGHVS and CDR2 FNYEAQ. The CDR3 sequence: CASSSGTGGYYNEQFF. CDR3 coding DNA: TGTGCCAGCAGCTCGGGGACAGGCGGATACTACAATGAGCAGTTCTTC.

This chain joins TRBV7-8 and TRBJ1-5; no firm D call. Germline V lookup: CDR1 SGHVS, CDR2 FQNEAQ. V lost 1 base, J lost 7 bases, and 11 bases lay in between. The CDR3 is 14 amino acids. The CDR3 DNA is TGTGCCAGCAGCTTAGGAAGGGAGCTGCAGCCCCAGCATTTT. Protein sequence: CASSLGRELQPQHF.

The CDR3 loop is CASSTGQGVDYGYTF. The CDR3 coding sequence is TGTGCCAGTAGTACGGGACAGGGGGTCGACTATGGCTACACCTTC. The J gene is TRBJ1-2, the V gene TRBV19, with 11 nucleotides matching TRBD1. With 4 bases clipped from V and 3 bases from J, the junction kept 4 bases outside the gene matches. The length of the CDR3 is 15 residues. Germline V gives CDR1 LNHDA, CDR2 SQIVND (reference sequence).

This clone was observed a single time. This chain connects TRBV7-2 to TRBJ2-7, with a tentative D call TRBD1 (5 bases). Trimming removed 5 bases at V and 1 base at J, with 24 bases between. The CDR3 runs to 18 residues. Germline V gene lookup returns CDR1 SGHTA and CDR2 FQGNSA. The CDR3: CASSPARSGLGASYEQYF. The CDR3 nucleotides read TGTGCCAGCAGCCCCGCGAGATCAGGCCTAGGGGCTTCCTACGAGCAGTACTTC.

The chain employs TRBV6-5 and TRBJ1-5; 8 nucleotides line up with TRBD1. This CDR3 has 15 amino acids. V shed 5 bases, J shed 0 bases, and the junction held 3 bases outside the gene matches. CDR1 and CDR2 from the germline V gene are MNHEY and SVGAGI. The DNA of the CDR3 is TGTGCCAGCAGTGTGGGACAGGCTAGCAATCAGCCCCAGCATTTT. Amino acids: CASSVGQASNQPQHF.

This clone was counted a few times. The chain recombines TRBV30 with TRBJ1-1; D possibly corresponds to TRBD1 (6 bases). CDR3 size: 14 residues. Germline V gives CDR1 GTSNPN, CDR2 SVGIG (reference sequence). Trimming left V 2 bases short and J 5 bases short, with 15 bases between. The CDR3 DNA sequence: TGTGCCTGGAGTATTACCAGGGGAAGGACTGAAGCTTTCTTT. This encodes CAWSITRGRTEAFF.

The genes are TRBV30 and TRBJ1-2; 9 nucleotides align to TRBD1. Germline CDR1 is GTSNPN and CDR2 is SVGIG (reference sequence). This CDR3 has 15 residues. With 3 bases clipped from V and 4 bases from J, the junction kept 9 bases outside the gene matches. The CDR3 loop is CAWRGPGQGAYGYTF. The CDR3 DNA reads as TGTGCCTGGAGGGGTCCGGGACAGGGTGCCTATGGCTACACCTTC. The whole variable domain, remainder taken from reference TRBV30 and TRBJ1-2, is SQTIHQWPATLVQPVGSPLSLECTVEGTSNPNLYWYRQAAGRGLQLLFYSVGIGQISSEVPQNLSASRPQDRQFILSSKKLLLSDSGFYLCAWRGPGQGAYGYTFGSGTRLTVV.

The V gene is TRBV7-8, the J gene TRBJ2-3, with a tentative D call TRBD1 (8 bases). V dropped 5 bases and J dropped 6 bases, with 21 bases sitting between them. From germline, CDR1 is SGHVS and CDR2 FQNEAQ. This CDR3 is built from 16 residues. The DNA for the CDR3 is TGTGCCAGCAGCAGGGGAGGGACAGGCTGGGGGGATACGCAGTATTTT. Translating gives CASSRGGTGWGDTQYF.

As to this clone: The same CDR3 also results from other DNA sequences found in this sample. The chain combines TRBV9 with TRBJ2-3, with D unclear. The V gene lost 0 bases and the J gene lost 0 bases, with 5 bases spanning the gap. This CDR3 contains 14 residues. Germline CDR1 and CDR2: SGDLS and YYNGEE. Here the CDR3 reads CASSVAGSTDTQYF. CDR3 DNA: TGTGCCAGCAGCGTAGCGGGTAGCACAGATACGCAGTATTTT.

This chain links TRBV28 with TRBJ1-3; a possible D gene is TRBD1 (5 bases). The CDR3 spans 15 residues. CDR1 is MDHEN and CDR2 is SYDVKM in the germline V gene. V was trimmed by 5 bases and J by 3 bases, leaving 14 bases between them. CDR3 bases: TGTGCCAGCAGTGGAGGGGACTCGATTGGAAACACCATATATTTT. The encoded protein is CASSGGDSIGNTIYF.

The V and J genes are TRBV5-1 and TRBJ2-1; 13 bases line up with TRBD2. The CDR3 runs to 17 residues. The ends lost 2 bases at V and 0 bases at J; junction bases unmatched: 2. The germline CDR1 and CDR2 sequences are SGHRS and YFSETQ. CDR3 sequence reads: CASSFGLAGDSYNEQFF. For the CDR3, the DNA is TGCGCCAGCAGCTTCGGACTAGCGGGAGACTCCTACAATGAGCAGTTCTTC.

The V call is TRBV9, the J call TRBJ2-7; D not certain. Trimming left V 2 bases short and J 1 base short, with 13 bases between. CDR1 and CDR2 from the germline V gene are SGDLS and YYNGEE. This CDR3 comprises 15 residues. The CDR3 DNA sequence: TGTGCCAGCAGCGTTAATGAGAAGGGATCCTACGAGCAGTACTTC. Translating gives CASSVNEKGSYEQYF.

V usage is TRBV28 and J usage is TRBJ1-1, with D unclear. Germline V CDR1 and CDR2: MDHEN, SYDVKM. V lost 4 bases, J lost 14 bases, and 17 bases lay in between. The CDR3 is 12 amino acids. CDR3 region: CASSSMTPQRFF. The CDR3 DNA reads as TGTGCCAGCAGTTCTATGACCCCCCAGCGGTTCTTT.

This chain uses TRBV11-2 with TRBJ2-7; D unresolved. V was trimmed by 3 bases and J by 4 bases, leaving 13 bases between them. Germline CDR1 SGHAT, CDR2 FQNNGV. The CDR3 length is 14 residues. CDR3 residues: CASSLLRQKYEQYF. Written as DNA, the CDR3 is TGTGCCAGCAGCTTGCTCAGGCAGAAATACGAGCAGTACTTC.

The V call is TRBV30, the J call TRBJ1-2; D is ambiguous. The germline V gene has CDR1 GTSNPN and CDR2 SVGIG (reference sequence). The length of the CDR3 is 12 residues. V lost 5 bases to trimming and J lost 4 bases, with 11 bases between them. The CDR3 coding sequence is TGTGCCTGGGCACCGTCGTCCTATGGCTACACCTTC. It translates to CAWAPSSYGYTF.

V is TRBV7-3 and J is TRBJ2-3, with 11 bases matching TRBD2. The junction had 11 bases not matched to a gene; V was cut back by 4 bases and J by 5 bases. Germline V CDR1 and CDR2: SGHTA, FQGTGA. The CDR3 consists of 17 residues. The chain's CDR3 is CASSSAGLAGGLDTQYF. CDR3 coding DNA: TGTGCCAGCAGCTCCGCCGGGCTAGCGGGAGGTTTAGATACGCAGTATTTT.

This clone is a singleton in its sample. The chain employs TRBV7-3 and TRBJ1-1; possibly TRBD1 for D (6 bases). V dropped 3 bases and J dropped 1 base, with 9 bases sitting between them. Germline assignment: CDR1 SGHTA and CDR2 FQGTGA. The CDR3 is made up of 14 amino acids. In DNA form, the CDR3 reads TGTGCCAGCAGCTTGGAACAGGGGAACACTGAAGCTTTCTTT. Its translation: CASSLEQGNTEAFF.

The chain employs TRBV9 and TRBJ1-1; D not resolved. The CDR3 has 12 amino acids. V lost 3 bases, J lost 4 bases, and 7 bases lay in between. The germline gives CDR1 SGDLS, CDR2 YYNGEE. The CDR3 region is CASSGGSTEAFF. The DNA for the CDR3 is TGTGCCAGCAGCGGCGGGAGCACTGAAGCTTTCTTT.

As concerns this clone: The same CDR3 also results from other DNA sequences found in this sample. The rearrangement joins TRBV5-1 to TRBJ1-1; D not certain. The CDR3 is 15 residues long. V was cut by 0 bases and J by 0 bases, with 9 bases left in between. In germline, CDR1 is SGHRS, CDR2 YFSETQ. As DNA, the CDR3 is TGCGCCAGCAGCTTGGAGGGTCATATGAACACTGAAGCTTTCTTT. Its protein product is CASSLEGHMNTEAFF.

Worth noting for this clone: Other DNA sequences of this sample code for an identical CDR3. The genes are TRBV5-1 and TRBJ1-1; the D gene is possibly TRBD1 (6 bases). This CDR3 is 15 amino acids long. CDR1 and CDR2 from the germline V gene are SGHRS and YFSETQ. V was shortened by 4 bases and J by 1 base, with 14 bases between the two germline ends. CDR3 bases: TGCGCCAGCAGCCTCATACAGGGAGCGAACACTGAAGCTTTCTTT. Translation: CASSLIQGANTEAFF.

The chain recombines TRBV5-1 with TRBJ2-2, with no clear D. The V end was cut by 0 bases, the J end by 2 bases, with 14 bases between. In germline, CDR1 is SGHRS, CDR2 YFSETQ. The CDR3 is 17 amino acids. The CDR3 sequence is CASSLGSSAANTGELFF. For the CDR3, the DNA is TGCGCCAGCAGCTTGGGGTCTTCGGCGGCAAACACCGGGGAGCTGTTTTTT.

This clone came up a few times. This same CDR3 is encoded by further DNA sequences in the sample. The chain couples TRBV5-6 to TRBJ2-7, with 7 bases matching TRBD1. Germline V CDR1 and CDR2: SGHDT, YYEEEE. V shed 7 bases and J 4 bases; nucleotides not matched to a gene: 8. This CDR3 comprises 13 residues. CDR3: CASSSGQPYEQYF. Here the CDR3 DNA reads TGTGCCAGCTCTTCGGGACAGCCTTACGAGCAGTACTTC.

To note about this clone: This sample includes further DNA sequences coding for the same CDR3. V gene TRBV5-1 combines with J gene TRBJ1-4; 7 nucleotides line up with TRBD1. The CDR3 totals 14 residues. The V segment lost 0 bases and the J segment 7 bases; nucleotides outside the gene matches: 3. Germline V gives CDR1 SGHRS, CDR2 YFSETQ. This chain's CDR3 is CASSLGQGGEKLFF. CDR3 sequence (DNA): TGCGCCAGCAGCTTGGGTCAGGGGGGTGAAAAACTGTTTTTT.

The chain has TRBV5-4 and TRBJ2-5, with TRBD2 matching 11 bases. Germline lookup yields CDR1 SGHNT and CDR2 YYREEE (reference sequence). The CDR3 extends over 18 amino acids. The junction had 12 bases not matched to a gene; V was cut back by 4 bases and J by 1 base. CDR3 region: CASSTGRLAGLGQETQYF. The CDR3 region has the DNA TGTGCCAGCAGCACCGGGAGACTAGCGGGATTAGGCCAAGAGACCCAGTACTTC.

This clone was detected a few times. CDR3 in amino acids: CASSIGGFGEAFF. The CDR3 DNA follows: TGTGCCAGTAGTATAGGGGGGTTTGGTGAAGCTTTCTTT. The chain is built from TRBV19 and TRBJ1-1; possibly TRBD1 for D (5 bases). The V gene lost 1 base and the J gene lost 7 bases, with 10 bases spanning the gap. This CDR3 contains 13 residues. The germline V gene has CDR1 LNHDA and CDR2 SQIVND (reference sequence).